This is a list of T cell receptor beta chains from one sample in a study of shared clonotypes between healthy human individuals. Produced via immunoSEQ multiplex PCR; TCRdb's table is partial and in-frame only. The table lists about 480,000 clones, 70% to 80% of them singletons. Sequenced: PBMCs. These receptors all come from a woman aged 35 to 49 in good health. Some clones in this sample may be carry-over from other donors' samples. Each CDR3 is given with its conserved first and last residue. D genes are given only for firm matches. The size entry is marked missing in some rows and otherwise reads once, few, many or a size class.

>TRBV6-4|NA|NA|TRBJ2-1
TGTGCCAGCAGTGCCAGGGGTGGGTTTAACAATGAGCAGTTCTTC
CASSARGGFNNEQFF
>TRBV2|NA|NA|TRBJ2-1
TGTGCCAGCAGTGAAGGAACTCCATGGCGGTTCTTC
CASSEGTPWRFF
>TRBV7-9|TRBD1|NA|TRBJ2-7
TGTGCCAGCAGCCTAGGACAGGGGGAGACCTACGAGCAGTACTTC
CASSLGQGETYEQYF
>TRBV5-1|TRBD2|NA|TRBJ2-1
TGCGCCAGCAGCTATACTAGCGGGATGGTGAATGAGCAGTTCTTC
CASSYTSGMVNEQFF
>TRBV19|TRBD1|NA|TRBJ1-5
TGTGCCAGTAGTATACCAGGGGGGGATTTCGGCAATCAGCCCCAGCATTTT
CASSIPGGDFGNQPQHF
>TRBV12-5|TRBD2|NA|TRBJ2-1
TGTGCTAGTGGCCTGACTAGCGGGAGTTACAATGAGCAGTTCTTC
CASGLTSGSYNEQFF
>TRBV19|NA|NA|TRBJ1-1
TGTGCCAGCCCCCCTCCGGTCCCCGGGTTGGGCACTGAAGCTTTCTTT
CASPPPVPGLGTEAFF
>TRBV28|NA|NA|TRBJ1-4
TGTGCCAGCAGCCCGACACAGCTAGGGGAAAAACTGTTTTTT
CASSPTQLGEKLFF
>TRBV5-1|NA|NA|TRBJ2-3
TGCGCCAGCAGCTTGGGGCTAGGTAGCACAGATACGCAGTATTTT
CASSLGLGSTDTQYF
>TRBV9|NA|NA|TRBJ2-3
TGTGCCAGCAGCCCCTCGGGAGCGGACCTCGGAGATACGCAGTATTTT
CASSPSGADLGDTQYF
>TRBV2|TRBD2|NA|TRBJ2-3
TGTGCCAGCAGCGATGGTAGCGGGCCGAGCACAGATACGCAGTATTTT
CASSDGSGPSTDTQYF
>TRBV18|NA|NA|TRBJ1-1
TGTGCCAGCTCACCATTCGGGGAAATGAACACTGAAGCTTTCTTT
CASSPFGEMNTEAFF
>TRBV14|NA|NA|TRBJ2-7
TGTGCCAGCAGCCAAGGGGGTAACCCCCTGGGAACCTACGAGCAGTACTTC
CASSQGGNPLGTYEQYF
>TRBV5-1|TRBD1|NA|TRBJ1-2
TGCGCCAGCAGCCTACCCCCCGCAGGGGGCGTGGGTGCTAACTATGGCTACACCTTC
CASSLPPAGGVGANYGYTF
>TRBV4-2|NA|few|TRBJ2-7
TGTGCCAGCAGCCAAGAACCTCCGGGGGAGCCGGGCTACGAGCAGTACTTC
CASSQEPPGEPGYEQYF
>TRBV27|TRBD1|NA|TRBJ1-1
TGTGCCAGCAGTCCGGACAGGGTATCTCTGCGGTACACTGAAGCTTTCTTT
CASSPDRVSLRYTEAFF
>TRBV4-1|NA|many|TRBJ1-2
TGCGCCAGCAGCCAAGGTCGGGTGGTTGGGTATGGCTACACCTTC
CASSQGRVVGYGYTF
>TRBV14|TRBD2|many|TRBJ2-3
TGTGCCAGCAGCCAAGGACTAGCGGGGTATGGCACAGATACGCAGTATTTT
CASSQGLAGYGTDTQYF
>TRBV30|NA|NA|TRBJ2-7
TGTGCCTGGAGTGCAAAGGACGGTACCTACGAGCAGTACTTC
CAWSAKDGTYEQYF
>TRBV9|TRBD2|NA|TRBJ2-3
TGTGCCAGCAGCGTAGATGATAGCGGGTTTTTCACAGATACGCAGTATTTT
CASSVDDSGFFTDTQYF
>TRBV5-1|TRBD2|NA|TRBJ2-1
TGCGCCAGCAGCGATCCGGGACTAGCTGACAATGAGCAGTTCTTC
CASSDPGLADNEQFF
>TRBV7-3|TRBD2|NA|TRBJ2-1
TGTGCCAGCAGCTTATTGGCTAGCGGGTCTGAGCAGTTCTTC
CASSLLASGSEQFF
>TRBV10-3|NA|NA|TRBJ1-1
TGTGCCGCCACCGGCCGGGGGCGGGAGAACACTGAAGCTTTCTTT
CAATGRGRENTEAFF
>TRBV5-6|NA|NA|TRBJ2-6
TGTGCCAGCAGCTTGGGAGCCTCTGGGGCCAACGTCCTGACTTTC
CASSLGASGANVLTF
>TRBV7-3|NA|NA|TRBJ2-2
TGTGCCAGCAGCTTATTGGGACAAAGGGGGGAGCTGTTTTTT
CASSLLGQRGELFF